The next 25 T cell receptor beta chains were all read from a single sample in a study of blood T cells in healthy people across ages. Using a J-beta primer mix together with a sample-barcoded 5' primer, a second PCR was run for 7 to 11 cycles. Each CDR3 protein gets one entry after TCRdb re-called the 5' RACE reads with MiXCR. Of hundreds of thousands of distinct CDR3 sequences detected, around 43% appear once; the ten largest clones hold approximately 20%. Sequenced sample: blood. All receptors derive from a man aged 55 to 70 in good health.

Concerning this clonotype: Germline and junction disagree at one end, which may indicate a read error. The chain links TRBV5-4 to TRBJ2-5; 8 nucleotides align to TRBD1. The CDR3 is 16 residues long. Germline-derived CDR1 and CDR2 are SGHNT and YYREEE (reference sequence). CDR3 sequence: CASSYGQGGFQEAQYF. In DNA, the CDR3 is TGTGCCAGCAGTTACGGACAGGGAGGCTTTCAAGAGGCCCAGTACTTC.

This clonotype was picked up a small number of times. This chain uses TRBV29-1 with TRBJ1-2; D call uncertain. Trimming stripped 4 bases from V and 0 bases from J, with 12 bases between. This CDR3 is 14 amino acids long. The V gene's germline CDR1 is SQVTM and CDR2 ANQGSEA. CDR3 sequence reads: CSVGEPTTNYGYTF. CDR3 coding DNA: TGCAGCGTTGGTGAGCCCACTACTAACTATGGCTACACCTTC.

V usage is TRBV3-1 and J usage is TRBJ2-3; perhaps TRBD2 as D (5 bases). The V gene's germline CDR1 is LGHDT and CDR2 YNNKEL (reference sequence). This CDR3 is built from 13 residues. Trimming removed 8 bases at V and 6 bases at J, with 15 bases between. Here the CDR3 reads CASRPEVADTQYF. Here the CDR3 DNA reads TGTGCCAGCCGCCCCGAGGTAGCGGATACGCAGTATTTT.

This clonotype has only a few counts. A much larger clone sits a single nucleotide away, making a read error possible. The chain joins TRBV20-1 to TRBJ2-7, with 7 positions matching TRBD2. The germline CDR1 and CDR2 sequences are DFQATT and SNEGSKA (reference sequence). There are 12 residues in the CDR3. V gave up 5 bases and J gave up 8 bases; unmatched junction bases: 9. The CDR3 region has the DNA TGCAGTGCTTTAACGGGGGGAGGAAAGCAGTACTTC. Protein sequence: CSALTGGGKQYF.

This CDR3 reads CSARAGLTQGYGYTF. CDR3 nucleotides: TGCAGTGCTAGAGCTGGACTAACCCAGGGCTATGGCTACACCTTC. V usage is TRBV20-1 and J usage is TRBJ1-2; D is perhaps TRBD1 (5 bases). V shed 1 base and J shed 4 bases, with 16 bases lying between them. Per germline, CDR1 DFQATT and CDR2 SNEGSKA (reference sequence). There are 15 residues in the CDR3.

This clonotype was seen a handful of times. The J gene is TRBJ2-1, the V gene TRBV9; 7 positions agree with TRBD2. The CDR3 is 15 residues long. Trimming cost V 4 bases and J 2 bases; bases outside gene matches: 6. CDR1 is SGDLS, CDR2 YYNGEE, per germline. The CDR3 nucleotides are TGTGCCAGCAGCCCCCCTAGCGGACCCTACAATGAGCAGTTCTTC. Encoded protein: CASSPPSGPYNEQFF. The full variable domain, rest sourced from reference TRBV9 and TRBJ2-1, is DSGVTQTPKHLITATGQRVTLRCSPRSGDLSVYWYQQSLDQGLQFLIQYYNGEERAKGNILERFSAQQFPDLHSELNLSSLELGDSALYFCASSPPSGPYNEQFFGPGTRLTVL.

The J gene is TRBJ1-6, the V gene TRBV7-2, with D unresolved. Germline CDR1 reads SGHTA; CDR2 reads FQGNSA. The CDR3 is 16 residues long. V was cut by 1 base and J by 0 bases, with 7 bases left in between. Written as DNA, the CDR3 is TGTGCCAGCAGCTTAGGGATAGGCTCCTATAATTCACCCCTCCACTTT. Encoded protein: CASSLGIGSYNSPLHF.

The CDR3 nucleotides read TGTGCCATCAGTGAGTCGATGGGCGGGGGGAAGACCCAGTACTTC. It is translated as CAISESMGGGKTQYF. The chain is built from TRBV10-3 and TRBJ2-5; 8 positions match TRBD2. In germline, CDR1 is ENHRY, CDR2 SYGVKD. J gave up 6 bases and V 0 bases, and 6 bases lay outside the gene matches. This CDR3 region has 15 residues.

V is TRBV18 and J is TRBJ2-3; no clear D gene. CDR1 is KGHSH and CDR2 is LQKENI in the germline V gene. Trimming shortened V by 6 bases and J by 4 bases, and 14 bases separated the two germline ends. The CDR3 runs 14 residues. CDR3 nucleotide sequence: TGTGCCAGCTCTCCTCAACGTGGGTCAGATACGCAGTATTTT. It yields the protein CASSPQRGSDTQYF. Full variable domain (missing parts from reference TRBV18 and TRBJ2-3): NAGVMQNPRHLVRRRGQEARLRCSPMKGHSHVYWYRQLPEEGLKFMVYLQKENIIDESGMPKERFSAEFPKEGPSILRIQQVVRGDSAAYFCASSPQRGSDTQYFGPGTRLTVL.

The CDR3 is CASKAQGDEQFF. The DNA for the CDR3 is TGTGCCAGCAAAGCGCAGGGAGACGAGCAGTTCTTC. The rearrangement links TRBV2 to TRBJ2-1, with D possibly being TRBD1 or TRBD2 (5 bases each). The V gene lost 7 bases and the J gene lost 10 bases, with 14 bases spanning the gap. Germline V gene data show CDR1 as SNHLY and CDR2 as FYNNEI. The CDR3 sequence is 12 residues long.

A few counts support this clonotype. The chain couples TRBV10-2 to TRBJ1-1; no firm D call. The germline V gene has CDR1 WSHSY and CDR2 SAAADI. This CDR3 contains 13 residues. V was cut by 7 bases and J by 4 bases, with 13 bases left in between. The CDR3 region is CASKRGLGTEAFF. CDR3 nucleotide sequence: TGCGCCAGCAAGCGGGGTTTAGGCACTGAAGCTTTCTTT.

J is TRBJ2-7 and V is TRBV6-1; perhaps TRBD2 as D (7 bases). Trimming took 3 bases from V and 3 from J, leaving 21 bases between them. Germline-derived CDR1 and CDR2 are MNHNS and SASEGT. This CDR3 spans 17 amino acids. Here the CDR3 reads CASSELHPGGPRYEQYF. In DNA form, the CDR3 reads TGTGCCAGCAGTGAGCTACACCCCGGGGGGCCACGCTACGAGCAGTACTTC.

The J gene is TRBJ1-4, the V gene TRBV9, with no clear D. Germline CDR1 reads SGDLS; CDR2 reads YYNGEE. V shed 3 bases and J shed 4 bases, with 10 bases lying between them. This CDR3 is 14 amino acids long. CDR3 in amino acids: CASSAGMGNEKLFF. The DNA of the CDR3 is TGTGCCAGCAGCGCGGGGATGGGTAATGAAAAACTGTTTTTT.

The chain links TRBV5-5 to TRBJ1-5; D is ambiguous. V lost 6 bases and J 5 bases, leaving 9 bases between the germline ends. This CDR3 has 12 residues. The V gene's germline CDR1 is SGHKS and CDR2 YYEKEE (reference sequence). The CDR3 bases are TGTGCCAGCAAAGGGTCCTATCAGCCCCAGCATTTT. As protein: CASKGSYQPQHF.

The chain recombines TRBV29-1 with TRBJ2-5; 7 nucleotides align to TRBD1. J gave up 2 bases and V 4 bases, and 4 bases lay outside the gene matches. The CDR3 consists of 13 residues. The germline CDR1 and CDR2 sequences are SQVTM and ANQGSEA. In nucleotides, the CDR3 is TGCAGCGTTGGGTGGGGACAGCAAGAGACCCAGTACTTC. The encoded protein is CSVGWGQQETQYF.

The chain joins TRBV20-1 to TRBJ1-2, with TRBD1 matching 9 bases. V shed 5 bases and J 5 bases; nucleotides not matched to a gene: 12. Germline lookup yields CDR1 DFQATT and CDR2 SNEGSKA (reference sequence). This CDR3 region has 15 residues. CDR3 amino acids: CSALEGGQGGYGYTF. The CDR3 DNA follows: TGCAGTGCTCTAGAGGGGGGACAGGGAGGTTATGGCTACACCTTC.

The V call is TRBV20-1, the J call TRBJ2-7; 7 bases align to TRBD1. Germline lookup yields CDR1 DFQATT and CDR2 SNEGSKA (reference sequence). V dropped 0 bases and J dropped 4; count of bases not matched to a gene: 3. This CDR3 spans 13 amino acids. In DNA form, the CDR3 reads TGCAGTGCTAGAGAGGGACAGACATACGAGCAGTACTTC. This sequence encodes CSAREGQTYEQYF.

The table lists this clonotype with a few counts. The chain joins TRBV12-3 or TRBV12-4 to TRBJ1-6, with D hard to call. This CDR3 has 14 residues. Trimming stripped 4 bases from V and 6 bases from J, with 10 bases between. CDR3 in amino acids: CASSSGVVNSPLHF. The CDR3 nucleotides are TGTGCCAGCAGTTCGGGCGTAGTTAATTCACCCCTCCACTTT.

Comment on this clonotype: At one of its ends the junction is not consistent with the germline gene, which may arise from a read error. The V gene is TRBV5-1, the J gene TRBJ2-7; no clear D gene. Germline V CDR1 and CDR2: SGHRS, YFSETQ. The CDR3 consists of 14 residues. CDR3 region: CTSSLPQAPYEQYF. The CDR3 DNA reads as TGCACCAGCAGCTTGCCGCAGGCCCCCTACGAGCAGTACTTC.

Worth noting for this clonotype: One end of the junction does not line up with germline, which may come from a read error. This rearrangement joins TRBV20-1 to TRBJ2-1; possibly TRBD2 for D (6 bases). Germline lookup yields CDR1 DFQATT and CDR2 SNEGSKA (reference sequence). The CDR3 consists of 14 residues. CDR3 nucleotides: TGCAGTACTAGAGTAGAGACTAGATTGTCTGAGCAGTTCTTC. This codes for CSTRVETRLSEQFF.

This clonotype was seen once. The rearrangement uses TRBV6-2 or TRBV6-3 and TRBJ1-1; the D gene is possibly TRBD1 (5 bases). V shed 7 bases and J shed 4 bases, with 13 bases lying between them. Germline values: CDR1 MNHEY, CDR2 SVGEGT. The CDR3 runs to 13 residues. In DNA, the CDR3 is TGTGCCAGCACCGTCAGGGTCACCACTGAAGCTTTCTTT. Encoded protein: CASTVRVTTEAFF.

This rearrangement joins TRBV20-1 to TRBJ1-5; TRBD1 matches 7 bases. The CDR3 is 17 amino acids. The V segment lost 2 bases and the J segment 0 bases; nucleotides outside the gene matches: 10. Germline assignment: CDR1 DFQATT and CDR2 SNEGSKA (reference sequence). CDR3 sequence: CSARYRDSSDSNQPQHF. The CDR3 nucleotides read TGCAGTGCTAGATACCGGGACAGCAGCGATAGCAATCAGCCCCAGCATTTT.

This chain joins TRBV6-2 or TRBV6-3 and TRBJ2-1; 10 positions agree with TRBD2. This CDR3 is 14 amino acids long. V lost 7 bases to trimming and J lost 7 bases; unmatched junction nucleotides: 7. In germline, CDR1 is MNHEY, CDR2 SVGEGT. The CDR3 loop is CASTERGGPNEQFF. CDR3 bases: TGTGCCAGCACTGAGCGGGGGGGCCCGAATGAGCAGTTCTTC.

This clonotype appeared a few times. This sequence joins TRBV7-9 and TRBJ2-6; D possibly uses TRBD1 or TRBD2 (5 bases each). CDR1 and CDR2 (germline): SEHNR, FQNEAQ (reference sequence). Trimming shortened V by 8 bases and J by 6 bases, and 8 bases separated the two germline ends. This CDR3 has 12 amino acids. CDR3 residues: CASAGTANVLTF. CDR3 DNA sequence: TGTGCCAGCGCTGGGACGGCCAACGTCCTGACTTTC.

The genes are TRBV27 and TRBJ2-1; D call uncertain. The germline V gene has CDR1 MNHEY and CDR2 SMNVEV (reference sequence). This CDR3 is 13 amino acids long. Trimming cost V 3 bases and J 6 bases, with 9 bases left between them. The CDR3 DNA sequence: TGTGCCAGCAGTTTCGATGAGGTCAATGAGCAGTTCTTC. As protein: CASSFDEVNEQFF.